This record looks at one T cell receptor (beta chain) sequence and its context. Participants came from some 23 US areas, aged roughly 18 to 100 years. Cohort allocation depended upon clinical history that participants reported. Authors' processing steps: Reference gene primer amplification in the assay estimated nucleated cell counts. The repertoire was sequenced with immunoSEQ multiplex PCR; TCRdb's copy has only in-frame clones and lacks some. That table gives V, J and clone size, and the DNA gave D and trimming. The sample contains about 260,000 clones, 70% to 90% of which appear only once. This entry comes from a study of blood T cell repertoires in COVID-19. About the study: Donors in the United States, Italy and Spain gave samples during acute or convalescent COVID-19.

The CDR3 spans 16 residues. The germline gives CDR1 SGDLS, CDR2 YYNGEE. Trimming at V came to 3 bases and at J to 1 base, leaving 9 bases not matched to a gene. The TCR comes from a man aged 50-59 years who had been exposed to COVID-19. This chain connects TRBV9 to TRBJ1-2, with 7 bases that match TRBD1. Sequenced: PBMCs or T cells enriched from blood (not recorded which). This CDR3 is CASSGGWGQLNYGYTF. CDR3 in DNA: TGTGCCAGCAGCGGTGGGTGGGGACAGCTTAACTATGGCTACACCTTC. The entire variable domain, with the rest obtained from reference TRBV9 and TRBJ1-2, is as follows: DSGVTQTPKHLITATGQRVTLRCSPRSGDLSVYWYQQSLDQGLQFLIQYYNGEERAKGNILERFSAQQFPDLHSELNLSSLELGDSALYFCASSGGWGQLNYGYTFGSGTRLTVV.